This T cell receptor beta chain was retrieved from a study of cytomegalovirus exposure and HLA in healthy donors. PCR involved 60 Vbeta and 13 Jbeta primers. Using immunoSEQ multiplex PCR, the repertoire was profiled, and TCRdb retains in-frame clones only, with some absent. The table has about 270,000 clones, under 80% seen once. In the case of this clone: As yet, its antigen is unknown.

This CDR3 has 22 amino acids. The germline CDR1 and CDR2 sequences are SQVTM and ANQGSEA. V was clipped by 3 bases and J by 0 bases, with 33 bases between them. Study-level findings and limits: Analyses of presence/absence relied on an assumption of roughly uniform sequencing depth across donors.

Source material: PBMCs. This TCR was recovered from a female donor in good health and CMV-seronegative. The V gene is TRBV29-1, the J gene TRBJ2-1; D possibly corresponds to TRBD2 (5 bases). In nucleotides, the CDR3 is TGCAGCGTTGACGACTATGATCCCGCCTTTGTCGTCCGCTCCAGCTCCTACAATGAGCAGTTCTTC. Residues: CSVDDYDPAFVVRSSSYNEQFF.